This TCR beta chain stems from a study of CD8+ T cells in alopecia areata. Study-level findings and limits: Scalp lesions, especially in alopecia totalis/universalis, had higher clonality than normal scalp. Scalp clonality decreased significantly with tofacitinib, and so did expanded CD8+ clones among the top 100. Tofacitinib did not eliminate many expanded lesional clones from scalp or blood.

The table lists this clone with a count of one. What it binds is not known. Stated treatment: oral pan-JAK inhibitor, 5-10 mg twice daily. Reverse transcription of extracted RNA yielded cDNA, which provided the sequencing template. TCRdb's table, derived via immunoSEQ multiplex PCR, lists solely in-frame clones and lacks some. The table includes about 42,000 clones, 80% to 95% detected once. The sequence came from a human donor with alopecia areata. The sample consisted of CD8+ T cells sorted from blood, taken at week 24, from a patient treated with tofacitinib.

For the CDR3, the DNA is TGCAGCGTTTGGGCAGGGCCACCTGAGCAGTTCTTC. This translates into CSVWAGPPEQFF. The chain recombines TRBV29-1 with TRBJ2-1, with TRBD1 as a possible D gene (5 bases). V was clipped by 5 bases and J by 9 bases, with 14 bases between them. The CDR3 length is 12 residues. Germline V lookup: CDR1 SQVTM, CDR2 ANQGSEA.